Given below is one T cell receptor beta chain in context. Its antigen is still unknown. TCRdb re-derived calls from the 5' RACE reads in MiXCR, one entry per CDR3 protein. The repertoire includes some 62,000 distinct CDR3 sequences, almost 30% of them detected once, and 2.3% sits in the top ten. Trimming at V came to 6 bases and at J to 8 bases, leaving 11 bases not matched to a gene. Germline CDR1 is SQVTM and CDR2 is ANQGSEA. The CDR3 runs to 14 residues. Study results and caveats: Tumor Treg TCRs overlapped most with tumor naive CD4+ cells.

The TCR sequence derives from a female donor with breast cancer. The chain recombines TRBV29-1 with TRBJ1-4, with 8 bases lining up with TRBD1. The sample comprised tumor-infiltrating naive CD4+ T cells sorted from the breast tumor. Indicated subset: naive CD4+ T cells, CD4+CD45RA+CD25-. The CDR3 DNA is TGCAGCGTGGGCCGGACAGGGCGTGAGGAAAAACTGTTTTTT. This sequence encodes CSVGRTGREEKLFF.